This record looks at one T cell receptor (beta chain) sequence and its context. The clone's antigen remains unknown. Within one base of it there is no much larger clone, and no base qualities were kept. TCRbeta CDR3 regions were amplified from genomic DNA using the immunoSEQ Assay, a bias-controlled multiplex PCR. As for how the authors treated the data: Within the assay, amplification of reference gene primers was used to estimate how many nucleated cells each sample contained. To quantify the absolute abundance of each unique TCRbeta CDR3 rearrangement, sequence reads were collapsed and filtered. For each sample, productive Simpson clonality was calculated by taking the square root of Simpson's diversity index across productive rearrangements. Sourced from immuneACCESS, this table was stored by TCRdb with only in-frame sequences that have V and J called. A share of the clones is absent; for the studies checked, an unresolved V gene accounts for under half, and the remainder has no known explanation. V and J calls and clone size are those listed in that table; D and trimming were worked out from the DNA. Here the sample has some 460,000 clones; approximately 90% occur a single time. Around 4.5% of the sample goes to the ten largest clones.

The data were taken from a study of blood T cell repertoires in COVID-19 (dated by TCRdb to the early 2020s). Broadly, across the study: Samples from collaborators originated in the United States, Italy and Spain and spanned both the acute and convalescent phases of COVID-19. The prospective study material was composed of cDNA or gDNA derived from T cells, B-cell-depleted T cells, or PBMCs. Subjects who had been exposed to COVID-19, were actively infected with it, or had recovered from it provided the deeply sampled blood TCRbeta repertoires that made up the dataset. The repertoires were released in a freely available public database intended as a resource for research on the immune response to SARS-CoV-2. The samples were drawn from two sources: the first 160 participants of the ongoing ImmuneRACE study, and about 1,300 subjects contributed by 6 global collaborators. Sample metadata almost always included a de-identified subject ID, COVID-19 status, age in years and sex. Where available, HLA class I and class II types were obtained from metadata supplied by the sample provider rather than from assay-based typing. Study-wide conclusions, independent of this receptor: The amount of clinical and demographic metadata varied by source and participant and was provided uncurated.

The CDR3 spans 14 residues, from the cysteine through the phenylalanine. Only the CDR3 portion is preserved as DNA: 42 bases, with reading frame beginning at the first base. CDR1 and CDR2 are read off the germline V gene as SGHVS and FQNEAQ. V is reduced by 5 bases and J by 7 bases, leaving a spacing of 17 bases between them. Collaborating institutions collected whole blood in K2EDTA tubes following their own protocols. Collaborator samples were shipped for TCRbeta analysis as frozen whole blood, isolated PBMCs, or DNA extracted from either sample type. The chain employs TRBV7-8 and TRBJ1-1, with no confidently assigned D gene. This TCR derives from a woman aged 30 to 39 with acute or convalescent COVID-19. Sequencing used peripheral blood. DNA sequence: TGTGCCAGCAGCGCCCGATTTGTAGCACTTGAAGCTTTCTTT. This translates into CASSARFVALEAFF.